Listed here are 4 T cell receptor beta chains from one sample, sequenced in a study of beta chain features in type 1 diabetes. Reverse transcription of all isolated RNA meant that expressed TCRB transcripts were sequenced. The assay was immunoSEQ multiplex PCR, and TCRdb's table has in-frame clones only and misses some. The sample shows hundreds of thousands of clones, around 15% of them seen only once. Sequenced input: naive CD4+ T cells from blood. Receptors were obtained from a man in his late teens or twenties in good health.

This rearrangement joins TRBV28 to TRBJ1-2, with D hard to call. V dropped 7 bases and J dropped 7 bases, with 16 bases sitting between them. This CDR3 has 13 amino acids. The germline V gene encodes CDR1 MDHEN and CDR2 SYDVKM. The CDR3 DNA is TGTGCCAGCACCACACCGGGTATTCCTGGCTACACCTTC. It specifies CASTTPGIPGYTF.

This clone was seen a few times. V gene TRBV5-4 combines with J gene TRBJ2-4; D perhaps matches TRBD1 (5 bases). Trimming left V 0 bases short and J 8 bases short, with 15 bases between. Germline-derived CDR1 and CDR2 are SGHNT and YYREEE (reference sequence). This CDR3 has 15 amino acids. CDR3 bases: TGTGCCAGCAGCTTGGGCCCCAGGGATAAAGACATTCAGTACTTC. Amino acids: CASSLGPRDKDIQYF.

The rearrangement uses TRBV5-1 and TRBJ2-1; TRBD1 agrees at 11 bases. Losses at the gene ends were 3 bases for V and 3 bases for J; bases not matched to a gene: 5. This CDR3 spans 16 amino acids. The germline gives CDR1 SGHRS, CDR2 YFSETQ. CDR3 bases: TGCGCCAGCAGCTCCCGGACAGGGGGCTACTACAATGAGCAGTTCTTC. Amino acids: CASSSRTGGYYNEQFF.

This clone appeared once. The chain joins TRBV7-6 to TRBJ1-1, with no clear D. V lost 5 bases to trimming and J lost 4 bases, with 11 bases between them. The CDR3 spans 13 residues. Germline V CDR1 and CDR2: SGHVS, FNYEAQ. The CDR3 DNA follows: TGTGCCAGCAGCCGAGTTAGGGCCACTGAAGCTTTCTTT. It yields the protein CASSRVRATEAFF.